Given below is one TCR beta chain in context. The CDR3 has 17 residues. Germline CDR1 MGHRA, CDR2 YSYEKL. J was trimmed by 1 base and V by 2 bases; bases with no gene match: 4. Generated by immunoSEQ multiplex PCR, the TCRdb table keeps only in-frame clones and is missing some. Counted here are about 200,000 clones, about 90% occurring once; the ten biggest clones make up approximately 2%. The source of the sample is a study of control samples from healthy donors and cancer patients. The sequenced sample consisted of blood. The chain recombines TRBV4-1 with TRBJ2-6; TRBD1 agrees at 8 bases. The origin of this receptor is a man under 40 in good health. CDR3 protein: CASSQTRQGSGANVLTF. In nucleotides, the CDR3 is TGCGCCAGCAGCCAAACTAGACAGGGGTCTGGGGCCAACGTCCTGACTTTC.